A single TCR beta chain is shown here with its context. Its specific antigen is unknown. The sample holds no much larger clone one base away, and base qualities are not on file. This sample was included in a study of cytomegalovirus exposure and HLA in healthy donors (dated by TCRdb to 2015 to 2018). Regarding the research as a whole: In an earlier analysis of fewer than 750 of the donors, 276 Gb of sequence data and 90 million to 130 million unique TCR beta sequences from 180 million or so T cells were reported. Roughly 320 gigabases of sequencing data and around 85 million unique TCR sequences made up an early release that covered 500 to 700 HLA-typed donors. Among the roughly 400 genotyped donors, roughly 80% belonged to the genetic ancestry cluster associated with self-reported Caucasian donors. The aim of the study was to test whether cataloging public T cell receptors could identify signatures of past pathogen exposure. The T cell repertoires of several hundred subjects were profiled by immunosequencing and related to cytomegalovirus serostatus. Besides the first cohort of approximately 710 subjects, a separate validation cohort made up of over 100 different subjects was used. To predict cytomegalovirus infection status, the study combined high-throughput TCR immunosequencing, statistical association of individual TCRs with disease status, and machine learning. To study patterns of TCR occurrence, a later analysis re-analyzed previously published TCR beta repertoires from just over 650 donors and added high-resolution HLA genotyping. The later analysis used no new phenotypic data to find candidate immune exposures, relying instead on TCR beta sequences and their occurrence across donors. An earlier analysis of several hundred of the donors used high-throughput TCR beta sequencing to judge whether each TCR beta V gene segment behaved as functional or pseudogenic. Alongside the repertoire data, information on donor age, sex, ethnicity and CMV serostatus was compiled. A later genetic analysis used genome-wide SNP genotypes for about 60% of the roughly 700 donors, treating that subset as a discovery cohort. Every discovery cohort repertoire had been produced on one sequencing platform. HLA typing covered class I and class II loci at four-digit resolution. The number of donors typed differed by locus, with 629-630 for A, B, C, DRB1 and DQB1, around 500 for DQA1, 600 to 610 for DPA1, and around 460 for DPB1. About 5 DR-DQ haplotypes were handled as single units for association and clustering, since linkage in the cohort was strong. Among a few hundred genotyped donors of the cohort, an average of around 240,000 unique TCR beta nucleotide sequences were sequenced per donor, roughly 20% of them non-productive. Overall study outcomes, separate from this receptor: In a later analysis, TCR association rates were found to vary across HLA loci, with the most associated TCRs seen for DRB1 alleles and the fewest for HLA-C alleles. Compared with equally common non-associated chains, HLA-associated TCR beta chains in a later analysis were more clonally expanded and had lower generation probabilities. This cohort had only TCR beta chains sequenced, and the lack of alpha or paired-chain data limited which features could be detected. In a later genetic analysis, fewer N-insertions in productive TCRs were reported among donors in an Asian-associated ancestry cluster than the approximately 630-donor mean. In a later analysis, around 15,000 TCR beta sequences were associated with specific HLA alleles at a false discovery rate of 0.05. In vitro tests confirmed that a few of the cytomegalovirus-associated TCR beta chains recognize cytomegalovirus antigens. In a later analysis, most CMV-associated TCR beta chains were found to appear HLA-restricted, with HLA associations seemingly driven largely by CMV exposure. The classifier was reported to diagnose cytomegalovirus status with high specificity and sensitivity in both the original cohort and the validation cohort. Most TCR sequences were observed very rarely across donors, whereas some public TCRs were present in many individuals. Roughly uniform sequencing depth across donors was assumed in presence/absence analyses, although this assumption may not hold. According to the authors, the approach could potentially be generalized to other disease states and immunological phenotypes. Correlated functional status among segregating V segments might be attributable to linkage disequilibrium, but an unknown experimental factor could not be ruled out. Because some donors lacked HLA typing at each locus, the association tests relied only on the typed subset. A cluster of highly shared sequence variants was judged likely to represent a technical artifact of the sequencing pipeline. Some IMGT-functional V segments, including TRBV6-2 and TRBV6-3, could not be distinguished by the 87-base-pair reads and were therefore excluded. A total of 150 or so TCR beta chains were listed by the study as associated with cytomegalovirus. The only immune exposure information available for the cohort was CMV serostatus. A later analysis reported that several top co-occurrence clusters appeared linked to parvovirus B19, influenza, CMV and Epstein-Barr virus. Because counts were too low, some 16 rarely observed V segments, including chromosome 9 orphons, were excluded from the earlier analysis of several hundred of the donors. An association between a missense DCLRE1C variant and V-gene and J-gene trimming of TCR beta chains was found in a later genetic analysis and replicated in an independent cohort. An earlier analysis of approximately 540 of the donors showed that most TCR beta V segments appeared in productive rearrangements either about 90% or about 30% of the time, which broadly matched IMGT annotations. When HLA alleles, especially DR and DQ, strongly co-occurred, TCR associations were difficult to assign to individual alleles. A further reported finding was that TCR beta sequences accurately predicted the HLA-A and HLA-B alleles for most subjects in the first cohort.

The library was produced with the immunoSEQ multiplex PCR assay. For the multiplex PCR, a mixture combining 60 forward primers for TCR Vbeta segments and 13 reverse primers for TCR Jbeta segments was used. A multiplex PCR assay on genomic DNA amplified the CDR3 region of rearranged TCR beta genes. Amplified TCR beta libraries were sequenced as 87-base-pair reads on the Illumina HiSeq System. The authors' analysis ran thus. A later analysis tallied 70 million to 100 million unique TCR beta chains across the 660 or so repertoires, and approximately 9.9 million of those chains were shared by two or more donors. A nearest-neighbor algorithm error-corrected the raw reads and collapsed the reads into unique sequences, merging closely related sequences to remove PCR and sequencing errors. Alignment of CDR3 sequences to IMGT reference sequences was used to assign V, D and J gene segments. For a sequence to be retained, a match of at least six nucleotides was required to both a V gene segment and a J gene segment. A rearrangement was called productive if the CDR3 had no stop codons and remained in frame with V and J, and every other rearrangement was called non-productive. Following IMGT convention, CDR3 was defined as the stretch from the second conserved V-encoded cysteine to the conserved J-encoded phenylalanine. The earlier analysis of 587 of the donors excluded any sequence lacking an unambiguous match to a single V gene segment. An earlier analysis of around 600 of the donors classified V segments as functional when productive rearrangements were above 56.7% and as segregating when the standard deviation between donors was above 5%. A statistical classification framework was built for diagnosing cytomegalovirus status from the catalog of TCR beta chain sequences. In a later analysis, TCR nucleotide sequences were compared against IMGT/GENE-DB human TR gene sequences so that V and J genes could be assigned. A later analysis assigned CDR3 sequences and most-parsimonious VDJ recombination scenarios with the TCRdist pipeline. In a later analysis, each TCR beta chain was defined by its CDR3 amino acid sequence together with its V-gene family, and reads lacking a unique V-gene family were excluded. A later analysis removed 550 to 650 highly shared, low-generation-probability nucleotide sequences to deal with suspected cross-contamination and a sequencing artifact. In a later analysis, a clonal expansion index was calculated for each public chain from normalized within-repertoire ranks of inferred template counts. In a later analysis, generation probabilities were computed using a VDJ recombination model fitted to out-of-frame rearrangements, and the results were checked against IGoR. In a later analysis, TCR-TCR, TCR-HLA and TCR-CMV co-occurrence was scored with hypergeometric tests, and a repertoire-size bias correction was applied to TCR pairs. False discovery rates were estimated in a later analysis by permuting HLA or CMV assignments 20 times. In a later analysis, co-occurring TCRs were grouped with DBSCAN, and TCRdist sequence similarity was added when clustering was performed within HLA-allele-positive subsets. Co-occurrence clustering excluded repertoires with fewer than 30,000 or more than 120,000 public chains, plus five with anomalous nucleotide sharing. Held by TCRdb, this immuneACCESS table contains in-frame sequences only and omits some clones. Under half of the omission traces to an unresolved V gene where checked; the cause of the rest is unknown. Clone size and the V and J calls come from that table; the DNA yielded D and trimming. The sample has 200,000 to 250,000 clones on record, 65% to 85% of them singletons. The biggest ten clones account for roughly 1.6% of the sample.

V is cut back by 3 bases and J by 2 bases, with 12 bases in the junction unmatched. The CDR3 goes from the cysteine to the phenylalanine over 18 residues. The retained sequence is limited to the CDR3, 54 bases, with the frame set at the first base. The germline V gene (reference sequence) supplies CDR1 WNHNN and CDR2 SYGVQD. The cohort comprised around 690 healthy bone marrow donors. All cohort members were sampled while nominally healthy, although unrecorded immune exposures were likely present. The donor tested CMV seronegative and was one of the 352 seronegative cohort members. Each donor provided a peripheral blood sample, and peripheral blood mononuclear cells were used for TCR beta sequencing. The Qiagen DNeasy Blood Extraction Kit was used to extract genomic DNA from the blood cell samples.

The sequencing input was PBMCs. The chain is encoded by TRBV10-1 joined to TRBJ2-3; 9 bases in the junction line up with TRBD2. This sequence was found in a man aged 45-60 years in good health and CMV-seronegative. The DNA is as follows: TGCGCCAGCAGTGACGCGGTCGGACTAGCGATAAACACAGATACGCAGTATTTT. Its amino acids are CASSDAVGLAINTDTQYF.